This T cell receptor (beta chain) emerged from a study of control samples from healthy donors and cancer patients. From germline, CDR1 is LNHDA and CDR2 SQIVND (reference sequence). This CDR3 is built from 16 residues. Trimming cost V 4 bases and J 0 bases, with 12 bases left between them. Clones were read by immunoSEQ multiplex PCR, and TCRdb kept only the in-frame ones, dropping some. This table has about 80,000 clones, 91% appearing once. The gene calls are TRBV19 and TRBJ1-4; D gene ambiguous. The sample consisted of blood. This sequence originates from a man over 45 in good health. CDR3 DNA sequence: TGTGCCAGTAGTACCCCCCGGACCTCAACTAATGAAAAACTGTTTTTT. Translation: CASSTPRTSTNEKLFF.